These 18 T cell receptor beta chains were sequenced from one sample in a study of vaccination and CD4 T cells after COVID-19. The assay that was used to sequence DNA from cultured CD4+ T cells was the Oncomine TCR Beta short-read assay. MiXCR, applied by TCRdb to the PCR reads, yields one record per CDR3 protein. The sample lists about 7,100 distinct CDR3 sequences, roughly 67% occurring once. Described treatment: approximately nine-day PBMC culture with coronavirus spike peptide pools or control peptides (ViraFEST assay). For these TCRs, the target antigens are not known. The sequenced sample consisted of CD4+ T cells from blood, cultured in vitro. The receptor set was obtained from a human donor who had recovered from COVID-19.

The genes are TRBV20-1 and TRBJ2-3; 10 positions agree with TRBD2. Germline values: CDR1 DFQATT, CDR2 SNEGSKA (reference sequence). Trimming took 0 bases from V and 5 from J; bases not matched to a gene: 8. The CDR3 consists of 16 residues. CDR3 sequence (DNA): TGCAGTGCTAGAGATGACCTAGCGGGGGTGGGAGATACGCAGTATTTT. This encodes CSARDDLAGVGDTQYF.

V usage is TRBV20-1 and J usage is TRBJ2-2; D perhaps matches TRBD1 (5 bases). The V end lost 3 bases, the J end lost 1 base, and 12 bases lay between the germline ends. This CDR3 spans 15 amino acids. Per the germline V gene, CDR1 is DFQATT and CDR2 is SNEGSKA (reference sequence). The CDR3 DNA follows: TGCAGTGCTAGCGTAGGGGCGATGAACACCGGGGAGCTGTTTTTT. It yields the protein CSASVGAMNTGELFF.

The gene calls are TRBV11-1 and TRBJ2-5, with TRBD2 matching over 13 bases. Germline V gene data show CDR1 as SGHAT and CDR2 as FQDESV (reference sequence). CDR3 length: 18 residues. Losses at the gene ends were 5 bases for V and 5 bases for J; bases not matched to a gene: 14. CDR3 DNA: TGTGCCAGCAGCCGCTGGACTAGCGGGAGTAGGCCGACGGAGACCCAGTACTTC. Encoded protein: CASSRWTSGSRPTETQYF.

The rearrangement uses TRBV20-1 and TRBJ2-5; D remains unclear. The germline V gene has CDR1 DFQATT and CDR2 SNEGSKA (reference sequence). V lost 6 bases, J lost 7 bases, and 12 bases lay in between. This CDR3 is 11 amino acids long. The CDR3 loop is CSAWGERTQYF. CDR3 sequence (DNA): TGCAGTGCATGGGGTGAGAGGACCCAGTACTTC.

The genes are TRBV2 and TRBJ1-5; D gene unclear. Trimming shortened V by 6 bases and J by 11 bases, and 17 bases separated the two germline ends. From germline, CDR1 is SNHLY and CDR2 FYNNEI. This CDR3 is built from 13 residues. This CDR3 reads CASRQYNRVTQHF. The CDR3 coding sequence is TGTGCCAGCAGGCAATACAACCGGGTGACCCAGCATTTT. Drawing the rest from reference TRBV2 and TRBJ1-5, the complete variable domain is EPEVTQTPSHQVTQMGQEVILRCVPISNHLYFYWYRQILGQKVEFLVSFYNNEISEKSEIFDDQFSVERPDGSNFTLKIRSTKLEDSAMYFCASRQYNRVTQHFGDGTRLSIL.

The V gene is TRBV12-3 or TRBV12-4, the J gene TRBJ1-1; the D is unclear. Between the trimmed V and J ends, which lost 1 base and 1 base, there was a span of 7 bases. The CDR3 spans 14 residues. The CDR3: CASSLVTSNTEAFF. For the CDR3, the DNA is TGTGCCAGCAGTTTAGTAACTTCGAACACTGAAGCTTTCTTT.

The V call is TRBV5-4, the J call TRBJ2-5; D might be TRBD1 or TRBD2, each matching 6 bases. Trimming removed 3 bases at V and 3 bases at J, with 12 bases between. Germline V gene sequence: CDR1 SGHNT, CDR2 YYREEE (reference sequence). The CDR3 runs 14 residues. CDR3 nucleotides: TGTGCCAGCAGCTCCCGTAGGGGGGAAGAGACCCAGTACTTC. It yields the protein CASSSRRGEETQYF.

The chain links TRBV20-1 to TRBJ2-1; perhaps TRBD2 as D (5 bases). This CDR3 contains 16 residues. Trimming left V 4 bases short and J 9 bases short, with 25 bases between. In germline, CDR1 is DFQATT, CDR2 SNEGSKA (reference sequence). CDR3: CSATTKINGLGSEQFF. CDR3 in DNA: TGCAGTGCTACTACGAAGATAAACGGTCTAGGGAGTGAGCAGTTCTTC.

This clonotype was observed a handful of times. This chain uses TRBV6-1 with TRBJ1-6; tentatively, D is TRBD1 (6 bases). V was clipped by 5 bases and J by 4 bases, with 12 bases between them. CDR1 and CDR2 from the germline V gene are MNHNS and SASEGT. CDR3 size: 15 residues. The CDR3 protein is CASSHRAAYNSPLHF. In nucleotides, the CDR3 is TGTGCCAGCAGTCACAGGGCCGCTTATAATTCACCCCTCCACTTT.

The chain links TRBV9 to TRBJ1-1; D is possibly TRBD1 (5 bases). The CDR3 is 14 residues long. Germline assignment: CDR1 SGDLS and CDR2 YYNGEE. V gave up 6 bases and J gave up 5 bases, with 17 bases separating them. CDR3 nucleotide sequence: TGTGCCAGCACGGTGGGGACCACGGGGACTGAAGCTTTCTTT. Translating gives CASTVGTTGTEAFF.

The chain uses TRBV11-3 and TRBJ1-6, with 7 bases matching TRBD1. Germline values: CDR1 SGHNT, CDR2 YENEEA. The CDR3 totals 22 residues. After removal of 0 bases from V and 1 base from J, the junction contained 18 bases not matched to a gene. Here the CDR3 reads CASSLDASYTPGGESYNSPLHF. The CDR3 DNA follows: TGTGCCAGCAGCTTAGATGCGTCCTACACCCCAGGGGGTGAATCCTATAATTCACCCCTCCACTTT.

This clonotype was seen only a few times. V usage is TRBV20-1 and J usage is TRBJ1-6; the match to TRBD1 covers 8 bases. Germline lookup yields CDR1 DFQATT and CDR2 SNEGSKA (reference sequence). This CDR3 comprises 15 residues. V lost 5 bases to trimming and J lost 6 bases; unmatched junction nucleotides: 9. In DNA form, the CDR3 reads TGCAGTGCTCACGATAGGACAGGGATTAATTCACCCCTCCACTTT. Amino acid sequence: CSAHDRTGINSPLHF.

The chain carries TRBV20-1 and TRBJ2-1, with 8 bases matching TRBD1. With 6 bases clipped from V and 6 bases from J, the junction kept 4 bases outside the gene matches. Germline assignment: CDR1 DFQATT and CDR2 SNEGSKA (reference sequence). The CDR3 has 12 amino acids. CDR3 region: CSARTGSNEQFF. DNA for the CDR3: TGCAGTGCGAGGACAGGGTCCAATGAGCAGTTCTTC.

The chain couples TRBV2 to TRBJ1-6, with 9 bases matching TRBD1. CDR1 and CDR2 from the germline V gene are SNHLY and FYNNEI. The CDR3 is made up of 15 amino acids. Germline trimming cut 6 bases from V and 9 bases from J; bases unmatched to any gene: 9. The CDR3 DNA reads TGTGCCAGCAGAGACCGGACAGGGGTTGTTTCACCCCTCCACTTT. This sequence encodes CASRDRTGVVSPLHF.

J is TRBJ1-5 and V is TRBV20-1, with TRBD1 matching 8 bases. This CDR3 contains 17 residues. CDR1 is DFQATT, CDR2 SNEGSKA, per germline (reference sequence). J was trimmed by 3 bases and V by 4 bases; bases with no gene match: 14. This CDR3 is CSATSPGGANYNQPQHF. The CDR3, as DNA: TGCAGTGCTACGTCTCCAGGGGGCGCAAACTACAATCAGCCCCAGCATTTT.

This clonotype was recorded a few times. V usage is TRBV6-1 and J usage is TRBJ1-1; 8 bases map to TRBD1. Unmatched junction bases numbered 11, after V lost 5 bases and J lost 0 bases. CDR1 and CDR2 from the germline V gene are MNHNS and SASEGT. CDR3 length: 17 amino acids. The CDR3 sequence: CASSQDRAWLMNTEAFF. As DNA, the CDR3 is TGTGCCAGCAGTCAGGACAGGGCATGGCTCATGAACACTGAAGCTTTCTTT.

The rearrangement uses TRBV20-1 and TRBJ1-5; 11 bases map to TRBD1. V was clipped by 7 bases and J by 2 bases; unmatched bases: 7. The CDR3 contains 15 residues. The germline gives CDR1 DFQATT, CDR2 SNEGSKA (reference sequence). The CDR3 region is CSVGQGASGNQPQHF. Here the CDR3 DNA reads TGCAGTGTAGGACAGGGGGCGTCGGGCAATCAGCCCCAGCATTTT.

This clonotype was picked up a small number of times. V usage is TRBV7-2 and J usage is TRBJ2-5; D is ambiguous. Trimming shortened V by 3 bases and J by 4 bases, and 9 bases separated the two germline ends. The CDR3 sequence is 13 residues long. Germline values: CDR1 SGHTA, CDR2 FQGNSA. This CDR3 is CASSFRRTETQYF. CDR3 nucleotides: TGTGCCAGCAGCTTCAGACGGACAGAGACCCAGTACTTC. The whole variable domain, remainder taken from reference TRBV7-2 and TRBJ2-5, is GAGVSQSPSNKVTEKGKDVELRCDPISGHTALYWYRQSLGQGLEFLIYFQGNSAPDKSGLPSDRFSAERTGGSVSTLTIQRTQQEDSAVYLCASSFRRTETQYFGPGTRLLVL.